Below are 23 T cell receptor beta chains sequenced from a single sample in a study of T-cell reconstitution after alpha-beta-depleted transplantation in children. The library targeted TCRbeta and was prepared with unique molecular identifiers. MiXCR, run by TCRdb on the PCR reads, gives a single entry per CDR3 protein. The repertoire has around 450,000 distinct CDR3 sequences, 10% to 13% of them found once; the top ten carry around 2%. This specimen consisted of PBMCs, obtained before TCRalphabeta/CD19-depleted stem cell transplant. Source of these receptors: a child under 10 years old with inherited bone marrow failure, due to receive a stem cell transplant.

This chain links TRBV18 with TRBJ1-2, with D hard to call. The V and J ends lost 2 bases and 6 bases respectively, with 10 bases between them. Germline loops: CDR1 KGHSH, CDR2 LQKENI. This CDR3 is 13 amino acids long. CDR3 region: CASSPITGDGYTF. CDR3 DNA sequence: TGTGCCAGCTCACCAATAACTGGAGATGGCTACACCTTC.

This clonotype was found many times. The V gene is TRBV12-3 or TRBV12-4, the J gene TRBJ1-5; D gene unclear. The CDR3 consists of 18 residues. The V and J ends lost 0 bases and 0 bases respectively, with 15 bases between them. CDR3 amino acids: CASSLALYRGGSNQPQHF. In DNA, the CDR3 is TGTGCCAGCAGTTTAGCGCTCTATCGGGGAGGTAGCAATCAGCCCCAGCATTTT.

This clonotype was recorded many times. The rearrangement links TRBV4-2 to TRBJ1-3; D may be TRBD1 (5 bases). The germline V gene has CDR1 LGHNA and CDR2 YNFKEQ. V was cut by 3 bases and J by 3 bases, with 9 bases left in between. There are 14 residues in the CDR3. The DNA for the CDR3 is TGTGCCAGCAGCCAGTGGGACCGTGGAAACACCATATATTTT. Translated: CASSQWDRGNTIYF.

This clonotype was detected ten times or more. The chain recombines TRBV12-3 or TRBV12-4 with TRBJ1-4; D gene uncertain. With 6 bases removed from V and 3 bases from J, the gap between germline ends came to 14 bases. This CDR3 region has 15 residues. CDR3 in amino acids: CASSPHGPANEKLFF. The CDR3 bases are TGTGCCAGCAGCCCCCACGGCCCGGCTAATGAAAAACTGTTTTTT.

With respect to this clonotype: A much larger clone lies a single base off, so this may be a read error. The chain combines TRBV30 with TRBJ2-7; D is uncertain. The CDR3 length is 11 residues. The germline V gene has CDR1 GTSNPN and CDR2 SVGIG (reference sequence). The V end was cut by 3 bases, the J end by 3 bases, with 6 bases between. CDR3 protein: CAWRRNYEQYF. The CDR3 nucleotides read TGTGCCTGGAGGAGGAACTACGAGCAGTACTTC.

The J gene is TRBJ2-2, the V gene TRBV5-6, with 9 bases aligning to TRBD1. In germline, CDR1 is SGHDT, CDR2 YYEEEE. This CDR3 has 16 amino acids. V was clipped by 2 bases and J by 3 bases; unmatched bases: 5. This CDR3 is CASSFRDRADTGELFF. The DNA for the CDR3 is TGTGCCAGCAGCTTTCGGGACAGGGCGGACACCGGGGAGCTGTTTTTT.

This clonotype was recorded many times. This chain links TRBV5-6 with TRBJ2-3; no firm D call. The CDR3 consists of 11 residues. V was shortened by 7 bases and J by 3 bases, with 6 bases between the two germline ends. Germline values: CDR1 SGHDT, CDR2 YYEEEE. CDR3 in DNA: TGTGCCAGCGCTAAAACAGATACGCAGTATTTT. Translated: CASAKTDTQYF.

This clonotype was picked up many times. This chain joins TRBV5-1 and TRBJ2-5, with 9 bases lining up with TRBD1. V trimming: 3 bases; J trimming: 0 bases; junction bases outside the gene matches: 9. CDR3 length equals 17 residues. CDR1 is SGHRS and CDR2 is YFSETQ in the germline V gene. As DNA, the CDR3 is TGCGCCAGCAGCTGGTCACCGGGACAGGGACACCAAGAGACCCAGTACTTC. The encoded protein is CASSWSPGQGHQETQYF.

This clonotype was found many times. The chain links TRBV3-1 to TRBJ2-3; D is undetermined. V gave up 3 bases and J gave up 2 bases, with 3 bases separating them. Germline lookup yields CDR1 LGHDT and CDR2 YNNKEL (reference sequence). CDR3 size: 12 residues. The CDR3 region has the DNA TGTGCCAGCAGCCATCACACAGATACGCAGTATTTT. Translating it yields CASSHHTDTQYF.

This clonotype showed up many times. The V call is TRBV7-2, the J call TRBJ2-7, with D uncertain. CDR1 is SGHTA, CDR2 FQGNSA, per germline. V was shortened by 1 base and J by 4 bases, with 14 bases between the two germline ends. The CDR3 extends over 15 amino acids. In nucleotides, the CDR3 is TGTGCCAGCAGCTTAGGACTCGCGGAGTTATACGAGCAGTACTTC. Translated: CASSLGLAELYEQYF.

This clonotype has a count of ten or more. V usage is TRBV5-6 and J usage is TRBJ2-1, with 11 bases identical to TRBD1. After removal of 3 bases from V and 8 bases from J, the junction contained 1 base not matched to a gene. The CDR3 has 13 amino acids. Per germline, CDR1 SGHDT and CDR2 YYEEEE. CDR3 residues: CASSWTGGDEQFF. For the CDR3, the DNA is TGTGCCAGCAGCTGGACAGGGGGCGATGAGCAGTTCTTC.

The rearrangement links TRBV5-1 to TRBJ2-7; a weak D match, TRBD2 (6 bases). The germline V gene encodes CDR1 SGHRS and CDR2 YFSETQ. The CDR3 totals 17 residues. V was cut by 4 bases and J by 7 bases, with 27 bases left in between. The CDR3 nucleotides are TGCGCCAGCAGCCAAAACCCCGGGAGCGCCTATATTGTAGAGCAGTACTTC. Its translation is CASSQNPGSAYIVEQYF.

The chain carries TRBV6-2 or TRBV6-3 and TRBJ1-6; 7 bases agree with TRBD1. Trimming removed 6 bases from V and 7 bases from J; junction bases left unmatched: 3. The CDR3 consists of 13 residues. Germline CDR1 and CDR2: MNHEY and SVGEGT. CDR3 bases: TGTGCCAGCAGACAGGGGAGCAATTCACCCCTCCACTTT. Protein sequence: CASRQGSNSPLHF.

In its sample, this clonotype was seen many times. The chain is built from TRBV20-1 and TRBJ2-7, with 8 bases fitting TRBD1. Germline-derived CDR1 and CDR2 are DFQATT and SNEGSKA (reference sequence). The CDR3 is 15 residues long. With 5 bases clipped from V and 2 bases from J, the junction kept 11 bases outside the gene matches. DNA of the CDR3: TGCAGTGCTGCCCGGAGGACAGGGAGGACCTACGAGCAGTACTTC. Translating it yields CSAARRTGRTYEQYF.

This clonotype was counted many times. The V and J genes are TRBV10-3 and TRBJ2-7, with D possibly being TRBD2 (7 bases). Trimming took 0 bases from V and 2 from J, leaving 11 bases between them. This CDR3 contains 15 residues. Per germline, CDR1 ENHRY and CDR2 SYGVKD. The CDR3 bases are TGTGCCATCAGTGAGTCTCGGGGGGCGACCTACGAGCAGTACTTC. This sequence encodes CAISESRGATYEQYF.

Many counts were recorded for this clonotype. The chain couples TRBV12-3 or TRBV12-4 to TRBJ2-7; possibly TRBD1 for D (5 bases). This CDR3 comprises 12 residues. V lost 4 bases and J lost 3, with 7 bases in between. This CDR3 is CASSWGLYEQYF. CDR3 sequence (DNA): TGTGCCAGCAGTTGGGGCCTCTACGAGCAGTACTTC.

This clonotype was recorded at least ten times. The chain joins TRBV27 to TRBJ2-3; TRBD2 matches at 9 bases. With 6 bases clipped from V and 3 bases from J, the junction kept 16 bases outside the gene matches. The CDR3 covers 18 residues. Germline CDR1 is MNHEY and CDR2 is SMNVEV (reference sequence). The CDR3: CASSQSPLAGYGTDTQYF. The CDR3 DNA is TGTGCCAGCAGCCAATCGCCCCTAGCGGGATATGGGACAGATACGCAGTATTTT.

This clonotype was counted at least ten times. V gene TRBV30 combines with J gene TRBJ1-2; D unresolved. The CDR3 has 11 residues. V lost 2 bases and J lost 8, with 9 bases in between. Germline-derived CDR1 and CDR2 are GTSNPN and SVGIG (reference sequence). The CDR3 spells CAWSMSGGYTF. The CDR3 DNA sequence: TGTGCCTGGAGTATGAGCGGGGGCTACACCTTC.

This clonotype was recorded many times. This chain links TRBV7-9 with TRBJ2-1, with D unclear. Germline CDR1 reads SEHNR; CDR2 reads FQNEAQ (reference sequence). The CDR3 totals 13 residues. Trimming took 0 bases from V and 7 from J, leaving 7 bases between them. In DNA, the CDR3 is TGTGCCAGCAGCTTAGCGGCCCGAAATGAGCAGTTCTTC. The encoded protein is CASSLAARNEQFF.

This clonotype has a count of ten or more. The rearrangement joins TRBV12-3 or TRBV12-4 to TRBJ1-1; 10 positions match TRBD1. The CDR3 has 15 residues. J lost 1 base, V lost 5 bases, and 4 bases had no gene match. DNA of the CDR3: TGTGCCAGCAGTCCTTGGACAGGGGGGAACACTGAAGCTTTCTTT. Translated: CASSPWTGGNTEAFF.

Many counts were recorded for this clonotype. The chain has TRBV5-6 and TRBJ2-7, with 10 positions matching TRBD2. The CDR3 length is 16 residues. Germline CDR1 reads SGHDT; CDR2 reads YYEEEE. Trimming took 4 bases from V and 0 from J; bases not matched to a gene: 7. DNA for the CDR3: TGTGCCAGCAGCACTAGCGGGATACTATTCTCCTACGAGCAGTACTTC. This codes for CASSTSGILFSYEQYF. The complete variable domain, with remaining parts taken from reference TRBV5-6 and TRBJ2-7, reads DAGVTQSPTHLIKTRGQQVTLRCSPKSGHDTVSWYQQALGQGPQFIFQYYEEEERQRGNFPDRFSGHQFPNYSSELNVNALLLGDSALYLCASSTSGILFSYEQYFGPGTRLTVT.

The gene calls are TRBV20-1 and TRBJ2-7; D gene ambiguous. The CDR3 spans 13 residues. Trimming shortened V by 1 base and J by 0 bases, and 7 bases separated the two germline ends. Germline CDR1 is DFQATT and CDR2 is SNEGSKA (reference sequence). The CDR3 sequence: CSARVRDSYEQYF. The CDR3 DNA is TGCAGTGCTAGAGTTAGGGACTCCTACGAGCAGTACTTC.

This clonotype was found many times. The gene calls are TRBV12-5 and TRBJ1-1, with D hard to call. Germline CDR1 LGHNT, CDR2 FRNRAP. Trimming shortened V by 0 bases and J by 10 bases, and 6 bases separated the two germline ends. The CDR3 runs to 11 residues. CDR3: CASGLVMRAFF. For the CDR3, the DNA is TGTGCTAGTGGTTTGGTAATGCGAGCTTTCTTT.